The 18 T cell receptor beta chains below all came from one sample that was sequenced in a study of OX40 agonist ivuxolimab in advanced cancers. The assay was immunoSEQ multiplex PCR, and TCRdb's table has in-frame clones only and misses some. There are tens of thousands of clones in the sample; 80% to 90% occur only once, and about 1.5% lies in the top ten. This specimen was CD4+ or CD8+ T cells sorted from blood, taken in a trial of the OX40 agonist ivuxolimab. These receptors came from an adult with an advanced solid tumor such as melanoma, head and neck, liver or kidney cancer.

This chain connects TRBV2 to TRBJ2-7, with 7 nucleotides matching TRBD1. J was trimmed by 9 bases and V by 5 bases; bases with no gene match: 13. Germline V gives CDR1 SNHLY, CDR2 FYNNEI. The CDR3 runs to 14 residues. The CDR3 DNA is TGTGCCAGCAGTCCCCGATCCCAGGGGGAACGGCAGTACTTC. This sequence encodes CASSPRSQGERQYF.

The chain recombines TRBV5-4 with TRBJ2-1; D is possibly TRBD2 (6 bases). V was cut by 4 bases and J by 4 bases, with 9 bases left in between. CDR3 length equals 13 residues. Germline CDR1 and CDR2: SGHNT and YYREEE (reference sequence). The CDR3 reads CASSVGTYNEQFF. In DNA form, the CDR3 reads TGTGCCAGCAGCGTGGGGACTTACAATGAGCAGTTCTTC.

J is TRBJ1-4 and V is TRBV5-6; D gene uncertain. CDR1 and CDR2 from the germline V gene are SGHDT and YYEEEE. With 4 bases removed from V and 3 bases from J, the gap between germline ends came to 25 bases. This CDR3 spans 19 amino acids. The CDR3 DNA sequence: TGTGCCAGCAGCCCGACCGAGGGAGGTATAAATCTACCTAATGAAAAACTGTTTTTT. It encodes CASSPTEGGINLPNEKLFF. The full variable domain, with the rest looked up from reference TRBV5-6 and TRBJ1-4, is DAGVTQSPTHLIKTRGQQVTLRCSPKSGHDTVSWYQQALGQGPQFIFQYYEEEERQRGNFPDRFSGHQFPNYSSELNVNALLLGDSALYLCASSPTEGGINLPNEKLFFGSGTQLSVL.

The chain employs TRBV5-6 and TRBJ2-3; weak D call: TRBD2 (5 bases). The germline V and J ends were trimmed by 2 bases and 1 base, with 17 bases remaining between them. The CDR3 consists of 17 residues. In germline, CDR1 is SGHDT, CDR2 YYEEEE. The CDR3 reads CASSLPGSGLGTDTQYF. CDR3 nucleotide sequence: TGTGCCAGCAGCTTACCGGGGAGCGGATTGGGCACAGATACGCAGTATTTT.

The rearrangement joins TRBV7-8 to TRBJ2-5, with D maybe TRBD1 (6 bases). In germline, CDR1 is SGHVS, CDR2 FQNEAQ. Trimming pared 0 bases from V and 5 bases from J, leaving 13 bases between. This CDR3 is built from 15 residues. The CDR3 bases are TGTGCCAGCAGCTTAGCAGGACAGATAAAGGAGACCCAGTACTTC. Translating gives CASSLAGQIKETQYF.

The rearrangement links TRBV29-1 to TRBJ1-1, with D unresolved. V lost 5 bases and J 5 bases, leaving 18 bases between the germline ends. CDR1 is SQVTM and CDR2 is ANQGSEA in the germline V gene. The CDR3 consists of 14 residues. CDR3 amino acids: CSVRNIRGWTEAFF. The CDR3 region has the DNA TGCAGCGTTCGAAACATCCGAGGGTGGACTGAAGCTTTCTTT.

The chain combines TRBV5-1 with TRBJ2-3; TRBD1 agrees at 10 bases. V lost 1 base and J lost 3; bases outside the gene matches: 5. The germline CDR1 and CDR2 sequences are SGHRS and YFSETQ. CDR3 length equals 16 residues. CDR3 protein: CASSLKLGQGTDTQYF. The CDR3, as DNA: TGCGCCAGCAGCTTGAAGTTGGGACAGGGGACAGATACGCAGTATTTT. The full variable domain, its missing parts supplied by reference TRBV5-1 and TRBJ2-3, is KAGVTQTPRYLIKTRGQQVTLSCSPISGHRSVSWYQQTPGQGLQFLFEYFSETQRNKGNFPGRFSGRQFSNSRSEMNVSTLELGDSALYLCASSLKLGQGTDTQYFGPGTRLTVL.

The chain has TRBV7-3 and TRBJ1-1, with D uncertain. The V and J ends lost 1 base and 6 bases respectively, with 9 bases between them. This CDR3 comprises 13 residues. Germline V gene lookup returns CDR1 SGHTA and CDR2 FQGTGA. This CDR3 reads CASSLRPNAEAFF. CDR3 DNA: TGTGCCAGCAGCTTAAGACCAAACGCTGAAGCTTTCTTT.

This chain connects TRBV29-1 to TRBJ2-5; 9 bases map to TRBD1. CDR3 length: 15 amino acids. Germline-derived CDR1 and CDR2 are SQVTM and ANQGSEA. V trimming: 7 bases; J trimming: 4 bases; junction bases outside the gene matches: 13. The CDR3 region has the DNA TGCAGCGCATTCCCAACAGGGGGCGTCGGAGAGACCCAGTACTTC. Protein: CSAFPTGGVGETQYF.

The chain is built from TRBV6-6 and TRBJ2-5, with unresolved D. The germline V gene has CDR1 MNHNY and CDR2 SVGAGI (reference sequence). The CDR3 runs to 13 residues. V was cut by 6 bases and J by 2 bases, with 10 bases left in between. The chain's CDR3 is CASSARRQETQYF. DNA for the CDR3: TGTGCCAGCAGCGCTCGGAGACAAGAGACCCAGTACTTC.

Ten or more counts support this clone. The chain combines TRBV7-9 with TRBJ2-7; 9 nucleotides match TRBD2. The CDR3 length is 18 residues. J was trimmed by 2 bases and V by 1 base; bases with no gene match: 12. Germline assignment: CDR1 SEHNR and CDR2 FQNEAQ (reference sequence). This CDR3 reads CASSLDSGSHGLPYEQYF. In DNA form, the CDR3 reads TGTGCCAGCAGCTTAGATAGCGGGAGTCATGGACTCCCCTACGAGCAGTACTTC.

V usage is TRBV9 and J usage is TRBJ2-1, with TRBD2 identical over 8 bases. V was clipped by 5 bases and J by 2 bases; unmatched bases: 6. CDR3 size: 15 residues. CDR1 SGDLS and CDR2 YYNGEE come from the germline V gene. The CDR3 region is CASRPSAGAYNEQFF. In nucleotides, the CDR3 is TGTGCCAGCAGGCCCTCAGCGGGGGCCTACAATGAGCAGTTCTTC.

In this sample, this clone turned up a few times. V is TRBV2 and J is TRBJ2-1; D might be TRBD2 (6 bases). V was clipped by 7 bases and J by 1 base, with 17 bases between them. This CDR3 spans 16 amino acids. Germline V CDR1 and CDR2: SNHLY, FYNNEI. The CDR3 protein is CASTLQPGVSYNEQFF. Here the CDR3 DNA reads TGTGCCAGCACATTGCAACCGGGGGTTTCCTACAATGAGCAGTTCTTC.

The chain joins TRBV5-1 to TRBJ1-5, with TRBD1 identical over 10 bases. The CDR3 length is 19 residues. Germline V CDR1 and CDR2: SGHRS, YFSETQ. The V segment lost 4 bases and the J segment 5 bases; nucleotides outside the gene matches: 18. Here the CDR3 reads CASSPDVTGGLIGDQPQHF. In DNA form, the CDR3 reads TGCGCCAGCAGCCCTGACGTGACAGGGGGCTTAATTGGGGATCAGCCCCAGCATTTT.

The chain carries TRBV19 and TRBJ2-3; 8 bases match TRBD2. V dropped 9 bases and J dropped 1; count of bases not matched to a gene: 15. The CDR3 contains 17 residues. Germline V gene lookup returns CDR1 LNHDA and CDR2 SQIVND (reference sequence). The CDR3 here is CASTLLRGRGGTDTQYF. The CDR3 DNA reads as TGTGCCAGCACCCTTCTTCGGGGGCGGGGGGGCACAGATACGCAGTATTTT. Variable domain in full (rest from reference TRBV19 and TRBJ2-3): DGGITQSPKYLFRKEGQNVTLSCEQNLNHDAMYWYRQDPGQGLRLIYYSQIVNDFQKGDIAEGYSVSREKKESFPLTVTSAQKNPTAFYLCASTLLRGRGGTDTQYFGPGTRLTVL.

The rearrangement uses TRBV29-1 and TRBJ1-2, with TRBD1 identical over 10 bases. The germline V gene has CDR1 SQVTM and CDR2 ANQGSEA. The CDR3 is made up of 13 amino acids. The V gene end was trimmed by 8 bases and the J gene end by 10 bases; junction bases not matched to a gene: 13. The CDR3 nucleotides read TGCAGCTCTGGGACAGGGGACACAGGGGACTACACCTTC. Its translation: CSSGTGDTGDYTF.

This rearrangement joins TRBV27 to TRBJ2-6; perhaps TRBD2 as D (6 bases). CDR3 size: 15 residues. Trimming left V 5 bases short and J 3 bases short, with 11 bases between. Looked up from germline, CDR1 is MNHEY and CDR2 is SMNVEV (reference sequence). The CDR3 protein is CASSLREVGANVLTF. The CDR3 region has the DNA TGTGCCAGCAGTCTAAGGGAGGTTGGGGCCAACGTCCTGACTTTC.

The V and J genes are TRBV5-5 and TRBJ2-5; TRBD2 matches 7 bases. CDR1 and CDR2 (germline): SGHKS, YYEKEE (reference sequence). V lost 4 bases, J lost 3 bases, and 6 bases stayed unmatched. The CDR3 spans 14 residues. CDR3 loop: CASSLGGTEETQYF. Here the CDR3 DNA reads TGTGCCAGCAGCCTCGGGGGGACGGAAGAGACCCAGTACTTC.